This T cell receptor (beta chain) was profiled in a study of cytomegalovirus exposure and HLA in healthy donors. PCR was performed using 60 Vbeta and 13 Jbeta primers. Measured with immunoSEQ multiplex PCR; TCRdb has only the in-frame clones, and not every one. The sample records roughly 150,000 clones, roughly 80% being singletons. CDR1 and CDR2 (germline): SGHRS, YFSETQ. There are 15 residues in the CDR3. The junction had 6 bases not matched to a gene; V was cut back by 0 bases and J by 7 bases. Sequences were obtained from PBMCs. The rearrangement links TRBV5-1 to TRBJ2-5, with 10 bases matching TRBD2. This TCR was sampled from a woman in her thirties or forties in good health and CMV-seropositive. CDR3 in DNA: TGCGCCAGCAGCTTGGAAGCGGGGGGGTTGGGGACCCAGTACTTC. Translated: CASSLEAGGLGTQYF. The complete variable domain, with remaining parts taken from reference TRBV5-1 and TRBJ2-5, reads KAGVTQTPRYLIKTRGQQVTLSCSPISGHRSVSWYQQTPGQGLQFLFEYFSETQRNKGNFPGRFSGRQFSNSRSEMNVSTLELGDSALYLCASSLEAGGLGTQYFGPGTRLLVL.